This TCR beta chain was recorded in a study of T-cell memory formation after mild COVID-19. Findings and caveats of the study: There was a balanced CD4/CD8 profile in clones contracting day 15 to 85, and later expanders leaned CD4+. CD4+ contracting clones lay mainly in CM and EM, CD8+ ones in EMRA.

In this sample, this clonotype turned up many times. What it recognizes is unknown. TCR alpha and TCR beta cDNA libraries carrying sample barcodes and UMIs were produced by 5'RACE using constant-segment primers. From the 5' RACE reads, TCRdb called clonotypes with MiXCR, one entry per CDR3 protein. The sample holds approximately 290,000 distinct CDR3 sequences; around 8% are singletons and the top ten take under 25%. Germline CDR1 reads SGHAT; CDR2 reads FQNNGV. This CDR3 is built from 16 residues. With 2 bases removed from V and 1 base from J, the gap between germline ends came to 14 bases. The sequence came from a man younger than 35 who had mild COVID-19 (a few samples of this study predate the infection). Cell type and time point are not known. The V gene is TRBV11-2, the J gene TRBJ1-1; D gene ambiguous. The sequenced sample consisted of PBMCs or a T cell subset sorted from them (not recorded which). As DNA, the CDR3 is TGTGCCAGCAGCTTAACAGTCGGCGTGGGGAACACTGAAGCTTTCTTT. This codes for CASSLTVGVGNTEAFF.